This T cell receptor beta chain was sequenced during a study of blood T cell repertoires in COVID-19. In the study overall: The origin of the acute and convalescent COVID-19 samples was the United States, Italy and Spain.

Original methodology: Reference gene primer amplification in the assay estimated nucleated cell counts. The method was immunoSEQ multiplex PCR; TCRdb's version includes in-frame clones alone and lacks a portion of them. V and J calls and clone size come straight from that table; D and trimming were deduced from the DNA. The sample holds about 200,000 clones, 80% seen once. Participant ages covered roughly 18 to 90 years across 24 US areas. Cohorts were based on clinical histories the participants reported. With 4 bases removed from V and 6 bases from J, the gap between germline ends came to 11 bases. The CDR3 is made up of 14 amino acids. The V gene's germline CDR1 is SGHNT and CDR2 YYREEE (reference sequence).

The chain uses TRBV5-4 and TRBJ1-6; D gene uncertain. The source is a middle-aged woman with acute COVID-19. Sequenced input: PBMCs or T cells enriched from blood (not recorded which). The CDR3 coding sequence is TGTGCCAGCAGCCCCCGGGTTGCTAATTCACCCCTCCACTTT. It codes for CASSPRVANSPLHF.